This T cell receptor beta chain was profiled in a study of shared clonotypes between healthy human individuals (dated by TCRdb to about 2020). Turning to the overall study: A couple of women and a few men aged 18 to 49 years were included in the cohort. For each donor, CD4 naive and CD4 memory were each given three plates, CD8 naive was given two plates, and CD8 memory was given one plate. To estimate repertoire size and how much clonotypes are shared between individuals, the study performed deep sequencing of blood TCR repertoires from a few healthy adults. To increase sequencing depth and limit assay-specific biases, different laboratories used diverse techniques to prepare libraries and sequence TCR repertoires. Per donor, leukapheresis produced somewhere between about 0.94 and 9.5 billion PBMCs. Study-wide conclusions, independent of this receptor: Even with the large sequencing depth, rarefaction of the sorted-subset datasets indicated that sequencing was incomplete. Pairwise subsampling led to the expectation that sequencing depth would affect the degree of clonotype sharing among donors. Estimated clonotype richness was generally larger for naive than for memory subsets. Sampling was limited to blood, and TCR repertoires in tissue likely differ from TCR repertoires in blood. Compared with non-shared clonotypes, clonotypes shared by all four sorted-subset donors had higher generation probabilities. Because the study included only a small number of donors, the genetic and exposure-history diversity represented was limited. Across several donors, roughly 5.1% of naive CD4, 3% to 3.5% of naive CD8, roughly 2.2% of memory CD4, and 0.4% of memory CD8 clonotypes were shared.

Per the germline V gene, SGHRS is the CDR1 and YFSETQ is the CDR2. V is reduced by 0 bases and J by 2 bases, leaving a spacing of 9 bases between them. The CDR3 sequence holds 14 residues, the cysteine and phenylalanine included. Only CDR3 DNA remains: 42 bases, in frame from the first base. CD8 naive samples were CD45RO-negative cells positively selected for CCR7, giving a CD45RA+CCR7+ population that excluded TemRA cells. The donors were healthy, HIV-negative adults with no recently reported acute infections or vaccinations. All donors were Caucasian adults living in Nashville, Tennessee, USA. After blood collection by leukapheresis, PBMCs were isolated using Ficoll-Histopaque density gradient centrifugation and then cryopreserved in the vapor phase of liquid nitrogen. Purity and quantity of every magnetically sorted T cell population were checked by analytical flow cytometry. From each sorted fraction, genomic DNA was isolated and quantified by UV absorbance on a Nanodrop 2000c.

For this clone: Its binding antigen is unknown. Base quality data are lacking; no much larger clone is found one base away.

TCR CDR3 regions were amplified from genomic DNA by multiplex PCR using the deep immunoSEQ assay. Genomic DNA extracted from each cell subset was distributed evenly over all wells of several immunoSEQ 96-well plates, and each plate served as one replicate. For sorted subsets, about 0.2 ug genomic DNA, equal to 25,000 to 35,000 T cell genomes, was loaded into each replicate PCR. Purified libraries were quantified with a Qubit 3.0 fluorometer, sized on a Bioanalyzer 2100, and re-quantified with the KAPA Library Quantification kit. Every immunoSEQ 96-well plate was sequenced on a separate single-read 150-cycle Illumina NextSeq 550 flow cell. Concerning the study's data processing: Because the immunoSEQ output included only junctional sequences and no quality scores, the filtering could not be the same as the filtering used for full-length reads. To assign V/J genes and CDR3, sequences were annotated against IMGT germline references using PyIR, a Python wrapper for IgBLAST v1.9. Reads were filtered out if the reads had weak V/J assignments (E-value above 1e-6), no CDR3, stop codons, out-of-frame junctions, or ambiguous translated residues. V3J clonotypes were defined as sequences sharing the same inferred V gene, J gene, and CDR3 amino acid sequence. Percentage overlap between repertoires was calculated by dividing the number of shared unique clonotypes by the size of the smaller repertoire. Repertoire richness was assessed with RTK rarefaction, the Chao1 estimator, and Recon v2.1 estimates of unobserved clonotypes. OLGA was used to compute generation probabilities for all TCRbeta clonotypes that the gDNA method yielded from a few donors. Imported from immuneACCESS, the table was reduced by TCRdb to in-frame sequences with V and J called. These copies leave out some clones; in studies compared against another copy, an unresolved V gene accounts for under half, and the cause of the remainder is not known. V, J and clone size were drawn from that table, and D and trimming were deduced from the DNA. A total of about 2.1 million clones appear in this sample, more than 85% of them only once. The top ten constitute around 1.7% of the sample.

The specimen was naive CD8+ T cells from PBMCs. The label giving this sample's cell subset or site can be read as: CD45RA+CCR7+. Recombination linked TRBV5-1 to TRBJ2-7, with no reliable assignment of the D segment. The origin of this receptor is a young man in good health. Some clones in this sample may be carry-over from other donors' samples. The DNA sequence is TGCGCCAGCAGCTTGGGCACAGCAACCTACGAGCAGTACTTC. This sequence encodes CASSLGTATYEQYF.